Listed below are T cell receptor beta chains from one sample, sequenced in a study of beta chain features in type 1 diabetes. This table comes from immunoSEQ multiplex PCR, and its TCRdb copy is limited to in-frame clones, with some not included. The sample has roughly 350,000 clones, approximately 11% seen once. Sequencing input: naive CD4+ T cells from blood. The source of these receptors is a woman aged 30 to 39 in good health. The conserved cysteine and the conserved F or W are not part of the CDR3 here. Fields, in order: J gene, V gene, CDR3 protein.

J gene: TRBJ1-2
V gene: TRBV18
CDR3 protein: ASSPSMDRASYGYT

J gene: TRBJ2-2
V gene: TRBV5-1
CDR3 protein: ASSWDRDRVGTGELF

J gene: TRBJ2-7
V gene: TRBV6-6
CDR3 protein: ASSYAGGEQY

J gene: TRBJ2-3
V gene: TRBV2
CDR3 protein: ASSEGLGDTQY

J gene: TRBJ2-7
V gene: TRBV6-6
CDR3 protein: ASVDRRGSGSNEQY

J gene: TRBJ2-7
V gene: TRBV7-2
CDR3 protein: ASSRDRGYEQY

J gene: TRBJ2-7
V gene: TRBV5-1
CDR3 protein: ASSFGLGAGETYEQY

J gene: TRBJ1-1
V gene: TRBV12-5
CDR3 protein: ASGFGGVTEAF

J gene: TRBJ1-2
V gene: TRBV28
CDR3 protein: ASRPGQGYGYT

J gene: TRBJ2-7
V gene: TRBV28
CDR3 protein: ASSLLSREVTYEQY

J gene: TRBJ2-4
V gene: TRBV2
CDR3 protein: ASSELGTAKNIQY

J gene: TRBJ2-5
V gene: TRBV30
CDR3 protein: AWSVQVQETQY

J gene: TRBJ1-4
V gene: TRBV7-9
CDR3 protein: ASSSHRATNEKLF

J gene: TRBJ1-1
V gene: TRBV28
CDR3 protein: ASTLNTEAF